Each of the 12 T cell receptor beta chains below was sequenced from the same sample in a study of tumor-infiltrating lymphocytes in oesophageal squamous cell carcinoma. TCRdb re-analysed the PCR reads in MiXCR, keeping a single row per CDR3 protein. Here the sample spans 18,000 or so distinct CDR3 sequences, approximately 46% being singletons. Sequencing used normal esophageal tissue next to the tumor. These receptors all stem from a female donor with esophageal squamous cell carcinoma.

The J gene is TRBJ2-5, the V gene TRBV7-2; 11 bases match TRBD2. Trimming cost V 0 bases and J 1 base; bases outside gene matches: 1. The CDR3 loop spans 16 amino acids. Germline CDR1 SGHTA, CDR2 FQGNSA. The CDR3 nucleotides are TGTGCCAGCAGCTTAGCCGGGACTAGCGGCCAAGAGACCCAGTACTTC. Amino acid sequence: CASSLAGTSGQETQYF.

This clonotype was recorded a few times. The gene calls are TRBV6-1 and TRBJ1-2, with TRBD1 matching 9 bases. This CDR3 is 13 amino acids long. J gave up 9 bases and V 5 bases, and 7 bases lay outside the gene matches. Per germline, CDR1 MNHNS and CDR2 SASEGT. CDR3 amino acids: CASSSDRGRRYTF. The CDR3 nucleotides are TGTGCCAGCAGTTCCGACAGGGGGAGACGCTACACCTTC.

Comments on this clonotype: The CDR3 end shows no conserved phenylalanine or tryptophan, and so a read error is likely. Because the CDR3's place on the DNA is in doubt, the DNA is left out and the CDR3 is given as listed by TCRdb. Here the CDR3 reads CASSTGTRTSGANVLTFGN. This chain uses TRBV7-9 with TRBJ2-5; TRBD2 reflects the table's D call only, with no check against the DNA. From its first to its last residue, the CDR3 has 19 amino acids. In germline, CDR1 is SEHNR, CDR2 FQNEAQ (reference sequence).

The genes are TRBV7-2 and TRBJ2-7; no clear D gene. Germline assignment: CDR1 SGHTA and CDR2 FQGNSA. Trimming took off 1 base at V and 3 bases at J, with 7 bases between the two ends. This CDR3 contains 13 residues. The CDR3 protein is CASSLVWVYEQYF. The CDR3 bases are TGTGCCAGCAGCTTAGTATGGGTCTACGAGCAGTACTTC. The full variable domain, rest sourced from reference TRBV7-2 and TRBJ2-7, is GAGVSQSPSNKVTEKGKDVELRCDPISGHTALYWYRQSLGQGLEFLIYFQGNSAPDKSGLPSDRFSAERTGGSVSTLTIQRTQQEDSAVYLCASSLVWVYEQYFGPGTRLTVT.

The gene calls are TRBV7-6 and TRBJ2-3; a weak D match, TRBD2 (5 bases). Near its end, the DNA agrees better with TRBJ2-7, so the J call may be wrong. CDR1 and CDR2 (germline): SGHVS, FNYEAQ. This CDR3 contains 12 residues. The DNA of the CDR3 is TGTGCCAGCAGCTTAAGCGGCAATGAGCAGTACTTC. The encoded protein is CASSLSGNEQYF.

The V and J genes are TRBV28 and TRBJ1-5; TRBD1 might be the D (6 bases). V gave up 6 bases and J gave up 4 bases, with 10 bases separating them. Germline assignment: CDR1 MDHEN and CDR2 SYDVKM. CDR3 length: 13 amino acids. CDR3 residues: CASRGHANQPQHF. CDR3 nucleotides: TGTGCCAGCAGGGGACACGCTAATCAGCCCCAGCATTTT.

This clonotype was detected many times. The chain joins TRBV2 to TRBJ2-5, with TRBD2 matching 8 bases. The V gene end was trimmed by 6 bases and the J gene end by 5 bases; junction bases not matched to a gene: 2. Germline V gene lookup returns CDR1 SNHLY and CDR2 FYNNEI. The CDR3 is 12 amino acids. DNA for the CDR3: TGTGCCAGCAGGGGACTAGGCGAGACCCAGTACTTC. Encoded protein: CASRGLGETQYF.

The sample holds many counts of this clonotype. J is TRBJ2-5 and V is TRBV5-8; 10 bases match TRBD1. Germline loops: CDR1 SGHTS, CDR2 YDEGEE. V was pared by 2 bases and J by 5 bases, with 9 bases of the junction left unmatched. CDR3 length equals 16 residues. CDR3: CASSFRDRGPEETQYF. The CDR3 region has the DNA TGTGCCAGCAGCTTCCGGGACAGGGGACCGGAGGAGACCCAGTACTTC.

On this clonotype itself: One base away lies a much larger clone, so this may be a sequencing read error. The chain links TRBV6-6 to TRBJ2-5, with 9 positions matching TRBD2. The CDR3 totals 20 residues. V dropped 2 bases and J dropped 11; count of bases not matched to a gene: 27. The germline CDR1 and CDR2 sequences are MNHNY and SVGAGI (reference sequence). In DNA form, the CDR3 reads TGTGCCAGCAGTTACAGGCTAGCGGGATTAGAGCTGGTCTCCTACAATGAGCAGTACTTC. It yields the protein CASSYRLAGLELVSYNEQYF.

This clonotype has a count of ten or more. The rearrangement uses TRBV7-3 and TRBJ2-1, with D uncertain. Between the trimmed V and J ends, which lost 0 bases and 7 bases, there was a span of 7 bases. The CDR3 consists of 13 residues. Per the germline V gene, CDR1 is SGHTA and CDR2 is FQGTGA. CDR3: CASSLTAGNEQFF. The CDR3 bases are TGTGCCAGCAGCTTAACTGCCGGTAATGAGCAGTTCTTC.

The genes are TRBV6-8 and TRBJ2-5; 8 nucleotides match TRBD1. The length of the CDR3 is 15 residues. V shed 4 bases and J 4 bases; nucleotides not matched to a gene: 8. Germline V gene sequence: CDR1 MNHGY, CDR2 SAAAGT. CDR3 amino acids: CASSWQWTGRETQYF. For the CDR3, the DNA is TGTGCCAGCAGTTGGCAATGGACAGGGCGAGAGACCCAGTACTTC.

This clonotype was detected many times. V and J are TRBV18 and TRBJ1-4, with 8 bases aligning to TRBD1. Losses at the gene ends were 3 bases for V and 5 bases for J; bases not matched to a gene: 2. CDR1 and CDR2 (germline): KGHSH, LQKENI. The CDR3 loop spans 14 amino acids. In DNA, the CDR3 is TGTGCCAGCTCACCGAGGACAGGGAATGAAAAACTGTTTTTT. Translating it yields CASSPRTGNEKLFF.